This T cell receptor (beta chain) came from a study of cytomegalovirus exposure and HLA in healthy donors. Study as a whole: Earlier results showed approximately 110 million unique TCR beta sequences derived from roughly 190 million T cells.

Whole-study findings and limits: A later analysis, which compared TCR beta chains of equal frequency, found the HLA-associated ones more clonally expanded. Listed as cytomegalovirus-associated were 170 or so TCR beta chains.

On this clone: Antigen specificity is unknown.

CDR1 and CDR2 from the germline V gene are MDHEN and SYDVKM. Trimming shortened V by 1 base and J by 7 bases, and 5 bases separated the two germline ends. The CDR3 is 11 residues long. PCR employed 60 Vbeta and 13 Jbeta primers. Generated by immunoSEQ multiplex PCR, the TCRdb table keeps only in-frame clones and is missing some. The repertoire consists of 160,000 or so clones, with roughly 80% occurring once and the leading ten covering about 10%. This chain uses TRBV28 with TRBJ2-7, with no clear D. Source material: PBMCs. The TCR sequence derives from a man aged 50 to 60 in good health and CMV-seropositive. CDR3 amino acids: CASSLSREQYF. CDR3 nucleotides: TGTGCCAGCAGTTTATCTCGGGAGCAGTACTTC.